The source of this T cell receptor beta chain is a study of blood T cell repertoires in COVID-19. The overall study: Some COVID-19 samples were acute and others convalescent; all came from the United States, Italy and Spain.

Assay used: immunoSEQ multiplex PCR; TCRdb lists only in-frame clones, some missing. The sample records 350,000 to 450,000 clones, about 88% being singletons. The sample comprised peripheral blood. The source is a woman aged 55-75 years with COVID-19, enrolled during active disease.

The CDR3 coding sequence is TGTGCCTGGAGTGTAGCAGCAGGGGGCACTGAAGCTTTCTTT. Its protein is CAWSVAAGGTEAFF. This rearrangement joins TRBV30 to TRBJ1-1, with 7 bases aligning to TRBD1. This CDR3 is 14 amino acids long. Germline V gives CDR1 GTSNPN, CDR2 SVGIG (reference sequence). After removal of 0 bases from V and 4 bases from J, the junction contained 5 bases not matched to a gene. Full variable domain (missing parts from reference TRBV30 and TRBJ1-1): SQTIHQWPATLVQPVGSPLSLECTVEGTSNPNLYWYRQAAGRGLQLLFYSVGIGQISSEVPQNLSASRPQDRQFILSSKKLLLSDSGFYLCAWSVAAGGTEAFFGQGTRLTVV.